This is a list of T cell receptor beta chains from one sample in a study of post-analysis software for immune sequencing data. Each CDR3 protein is one row after TCRdb ran MiXCR on the PCR reads. This table holds approximately 770,000 distinct CDR3 sequences, around 46% found once. What was sequenced was blood. The source of these receptors is a girl between 5 and 17 years old with multiple sclerosis. The CDR3 runs from the conserved cysteine through the conserved F or W. A D gene is named only where the DNA matches it firmly. Only some rows state a clone size, as once, few, many or a class for expanded clones.

J gene	clone size	D gene	CDR3 length	V gene	CDR3 protein	CDR3 DNA
TRBJ2-3	few	TRBD2	16	TRBV29-1	CSVALLAGVGTDTQYF	TGCAGCGTTGCCTTACTAGCGGGAGTTGGCACAGATACGCAGTATTTT
TRBJ2-5	-	-	16	TRBV3-1	CASSLGQTGSWEEQYF	TGTGCCAGCAGCCTGGGACAGACCGGGAGTTGGGAAGAGCAGTACTTC
TRBJ1-5	few	-	14	TRBV4-1	CASSQEVLNQPQHF	TGCGCCAGCAGCCAAGAGGTACTCAATCAGCCCCAGCATTTT
TRBJ2-5	-	-	13	TRBV20-1	CSAPGQLQETQYF	TGCAGTGCTCCCGGACAGCTCCAAGAGACCCAGTACTTC
TRBJ1-1	few	-	11	TRBV2	CASKGFKGPFF	TGTGCCAGCAAAGGTTTTAAGGGACCTTTCTTT
TRBJ2-3	-	TRBD2	16	TRBV6-1	CASSEFWEGGTDTQYF	TGTGCCAGCAGTGAATTTTGGGAGGGAGGCACAGATACGCAGTATTTT
TRBJ2-7	-	-	15	TRBV10-3	CAISELGGTPDEQYF	TGTGCCATCAGTGAGCTGGGCGGAACCCCCGACGAGCAGTACTTC
TRBJ1-1	-	-	15	TRBV12-3/TRBV12-4	CASSPRPGRNTEAFF	TGTGCCAGCAGCCCACGACCGGGACGGAACACTGAAGCTTTCTTT
TRBJ2-7	-	TRBD2	15	TRBV20-1	CSARGSSGNSYEQYF	TGCAGTGCTAGAGGGTCTAGCGGGAACTCCTACGAGCAGTACTTC
TRBJ2-1	few	TRBD1	16	TRBV29-1	CSVEGKGHRGYNEQFF	TGCAGCGTTGAAGGAAAGGGGCACAGGGGCTACAATGAGCAGTTCTTC
TRBJ2-3	many	TRBD2	15	TRBV6-1	CASSRLAPGTDTQYF	TGTGCCAGCAGCCGACTAGCCCCAGGCACAGATACGCAGTATTTT
TRBJ2-3	-	-	15	TRBV5-1	CASSWAGLYTDTQYF	TGCGCCAGCAGTTGGGCGGGACTCTACACAGATACGCAGTATTTT
TRBJ1-1	-	-	12	TRBV29-1	CSVGEVNTEAFF	TGCAGCGTTGGGGAAGTGAACACTGAAGCTTTCTTT
TRBJ1-2	few	-	12	TRBV20-1	CSAREDSYGYTF	TGCAGTGCTAGAGAGGACAGCTATGGCTACACCTTC
TRBJ2-7	few	-	11	TRBV6-6	CASLGEYEQYF	TGTGCCAGCTTGGGAGAATACGAGCAGTACTTC
TRBJ2-1	-	TRBD2	14	TRBV15	CATRTGGSYNEQFF	TGTGCAACCAGAACGGGAGGCTCCTACAATGAGCAGTTCTTC
TRBJ1-1	-	-	13	TRBV7-8	CASSFRASAEAFF	TGTGCCAGCAGCTTCCGGGCGTCGGCTGAAGCTTTCTTT
TRBJ2-7	-	TRBD2	18	TRBV6-5	CASSSPGLAGTVSYEQYF	TGCGCCAGCAGTTCCCCGGGACTAGCGGGAACGGTGTCCTACGAGCAGTACTTC
TRBJ2-2	-	-	15	TRBV12-3/TRBV12-4	CASQTGQLNTGELFF	TGTGCCAGCCAGACTGGACAGCTGAACACCGGGGAGCTGTTTTTT
TRBJ2-5	-	TRBD1	16	TRBV9	CASSVAGTGTQETQYF	TGTGCCAGCAGCGTAGCTGGGACAGGGACCCAAGAGACCCAGTACTTC
TRBJ1-2	-	-	15	TRBV7-3	CASSLTAGLAYGYTF	TGTGCCAGCAGCCTCACAGCAGGGTTGGCCTATGGCTACACCTTC
TRBJ2-3	-	-	15	TRBV5-1	CASSRGDSSLDTQYF	TGCGCCAGCAGCCGCGGGGACTCCTCGTTAGATACGCAGTATTTT
TRBJ2-3	-	-	15	TRBV12-3/TRBV12-4	CASSPSGVRTDTQYF	TGTGCCAGCAGTCCTTCGGGAGTGCGCACAGATACGCAGTATTTT
TRBJ2-7	once	TRBD2	16	TRBV29-1	CSVENKGLAGEYEQYF	TGCAGCGTTGAGAATAAGGGACTAGCGGGAGAGTACGAGCAGTACTTC
TRBJ2-1	-	TRBD1	15	TRBV7-8	CATNLPGQGLLEQFF	TGTGCCACCAACCTTCCGGGACAGGGGCTTCTGGAGCAGTTCTTC
TRBJ2-7	few	-	14	TRBV15	CATSRQLDSYEQYF	TGTGCCACCAGCCGACAGCTAGACTCCTACGAGCAGTACTTC